This TCR beta chain was documented in a study of blood T cell repertoires in COVID-19. This CDR3 is built from 16 residues. Unmatched junction bases numbered 5, after V lost 3 bases and J lost 4 bases. Germline CDR1 MNHEY, CDR2 SVGAGI. TCRdb keeps only in-frame clones here, not all; method: immunoSEQ multiplex PCR. The sample gives about 240,000 clones, roughly 86% of which show up once; around 2.6% is in the top ten. V gene TRBV6-5 combines with J gene TRBJ2-7; 14 bases agree with TRBD2. The sequencing sample was made of PBMCs or T cells enriched from blood (not recorded which). The clonotype originates from a woman between 25 and 40 years old with acute COVID-19. The CDR3 DNA is TGTGCCAGCAGTTATGGGACTAGCGGGGGCCCTTACGAGCAGTACTTC. It encodes CASSYGTSGGPYEQYF.